This T cell receptor beta chain was sequenced in a study of T cell clonality in common variable immunodeficiency. The data were produced by immunoSEQ multiplex PCR, yet TCRdb's version contains in-frame clones alone and is incomplete. The repertoire yields some 19,000 clones, none seen only once; the top ten contain roughly 7%. This clone was observed at least ten times. Its antigen remains unidentified. The read ends 3 residues before the CDR3 terminus; that terminus is restored from the germline J gene. Replacement immunoglobulin had been given to every CVID subject for at least one year. Germline CDR1 and CDR2: SGHVS and FQNEAQ. V lost 0 bases, J lost 1 base, and 7 bases lay in between. This CDR3 has 14 residues. General study results and limits: Reportedly, TCR beta sequences from common variable immunodeficiency showed fewer deletions and N-nucleotide insertions. Repertoire-complication correlations in CVID were limited by patient heterogeneity.

The genes are TRBV7-8 and TRBJ2-7; D gene unclear. This sequence was found in a human donor with common variable immunodeficiency. Sample: peripheral blood mononuclear cells. CDR3 DNA (partial): TGTGCCAGCAGCTTAGCGCTGGCTTCCTACGAG. It yields the protein CASSLALASYE. The complete CDR3 reads CASSLALASYEQYF.